The subject of this entry is one T cell receptor beta chain. Synthesis of cDNA was carried out by template-switch 5'RACE. The reaction used 10-nucleotide random UMIs. Over 170 million TCR-beta sequences, together covering 15-18 subjects, were produced by every individual sequencing run that was carried out. TCRdb fed the 5' RACE reads into MiXCR, producing one record per CDR3 protein. This table holds 30,000 or so distinct CDR3 sequences, more than 4% found once. This CDR3 region has 15 residues. The germline gives CDR1 MDHEN, CDR2 SYDVKM. V dropped 4 bases and J dropped 4; count of bases not matched to a gene: 4. The data derive from a study of neurological immune-mediated disorders. The study used blood bank volunteers in Maryland, USA, as healthy controls. Input was some 1 million sorted T cells, either CD4+ or CD8+.

The origin of this receptor is a woman aged 35 to 49 in good health. Sequencing input: CD4+ T cells from blood. The J gene is TRBJ2-7, the V gene TRBV28; 13 bases agree with TRBD2. The CDR3 coding sequence is TGTGCCAGCAGTTCCCAGACTAGCGGGAGGTACGAGCAGTACTTC. Its translation: CASSSQTSGRYEQYF. Variable domain in full (rest from reference TRBV28 and TRBJ2-7): DVKVTQSSRYLVKRTGEKVFLECVQDMDHENMFWYRQDPGLGLRLIYFSYDVKMKEKGDIPEGYSVSREKKERFSLILESASTNQTSMYLCASSSQTSGRYEQYFGPGTRLTVT.